A selection of T cell receptor beta chains follows, all from one sample in a study of control samples from healthy donors and cancer patients. TCRdb's table, derived via immunoSEQ multiplex PCR, lists solely in-frame clones and lacks some. Among over 150,000 clones listed, around 94% were seen once. The material sequenced was PBMCs. The receptor source for this set is a man in his sixties with colorectal cancer. CDR3s include the opening cysteine and the closing phenylalanine or tryptophan. Each record gives: J gene, clone size, V gene, D gene, CDR3 DNA, CDR3 protein. The D gene is left open where the match is weak. Where a row states a size, it is once, few, many or the class of an expanded clone; other rows omit it.

TRBJ2-5 | . | TRBV9 | TRBD2 | TGTGCCAGCAGCGTACGAGCGGGGCGTGGGGAGACCCAGTACTTC | CASSVRAGRGETQYF
TRBJ1-1 | once | TRBV25-1 | . | TGTGCCAGCAGTGAATCCCCGGGCCCCCTGGGGACTGAAGCTTTCTTT | CASSESPGPLGTEAFF
TRBJ2-7 | . | TRBV30 | TRBD1 | TGTGCCTGGAGTTCCGGGACAGGAGCGCCCTACGAGCAGTACTTC | CAWSSGTGAPYEQYF
TRBJ1-2 | . | TRBV7-9 | TRBD1 | TGTGCCAGCAGCCTATGGACAGGTCACTATGGCTACACCTTC | CASSLWTGHYGYTF
TRBJ1-4 | . | TRBV29-1 | TRBD1 | TGCAGCGCCGGTGAGGGGACAGGGAATGAAAAACTGTTTTTT | CSAGEGTGNEKLFF
TRBJ1-1 | . | TRBV6-5 | . | TGTGCCAGCAGTAGTTTGACGGCGGGCACTGAAGCTTTCTTT | CASSSLTAGTEAFF
TRBJ1-1 | . | TRBV27 | . | TGTGCCAGCAGTTTTCGTTTGAACACTGAAGCTTTCTTT | CASSFRLNTEAFF
TRBJ1-5 | . | TRBV19 | TRBD1 | TGTGCCAGTAGTATAGGACAGGGACATCAGCCCCAGCATTTT | CASSIGQGHQPQHF
TRBJ2-5 | . | TRBV30 | . | TGTGCCTGGAAAGTGGGGGGCCCCCGGGGGGCCCAGTACTTC | CAWKVGGPRGAQYF
TRBJ1-1 | . | TRBV7-9 | TRBD1 | TGTGCCAGCAGCTTATTGGGACAGGCGGGTGAAGCTTTCTTT | CASSLLGQAGEAFF
TRBJ2-3 | once | TRBV7-2 | . | TGTGCCAGCAGCTTAGACGTGGGGGGGGCCACAGATACGCAGTATTTT | CASSLDVGGATDTQYF
TRBJ1-6 | . | TRBV2 | . | TGTGCCAGCAGTGAAAACTCCGGCTCCTATAATTCACCCCTCCACTTT | CASSENSGSYNSPLHF
TRBJ1-1 | . | TRBV5-8 | . | TGTGCCAGCAGCCCGCAGGCCGGCCGGGCTTTCTTT | CASSPQAGRAFF
TRBJ1-1 | . | TRBV19 | . | TGTGCCAGTAGTACTAGTATTCGTTCCATGAACACTGAAGCTTTCTTT | CASSTSIRSMNTEAFF
TRBJ1-2 | . | TRBV30 | TRBD1 | TGTGCCTGGAGTGGGACAGGGAGGATCAAGGACACCTTC | CAWSGTGRIKDTF
TRBJ2-2 | . | TRBV20-1 | . | TGCAGTGCTAGTCCCGGGACGGGGAACACCGGGGAGCTGTTTTTT | CSASPGTGNTGELFF
TRBJ2-3 | . | TRBV7-9 | . | TGTGCCAGCAGCCTCGGGAGAGACACAGATACGCAGTATTTT | CASSLGRDTDTQYF
TRBJ1-1 | . | TRBV6-5 | TRBD1 | TGTGCCAGCAGTCTTGAGGACAGGGGCACTGAAGCTTTCTTT | CASSLEDRGTEAFF